This is a list of T cell receptor beta chains from one sample in a study of cytomegalovirus exposure and HLA in healthy donors. The repertoire was sequenced with immunoSEQ multiplex PCR; TCRdb's copy has only in-frame clones and lacks some. Of around 99,000 clones listed, roughly three quarters are singletons. The specimen was PBMCs. These TCRs come from a man younger than 30 in good health and CMV-seronegative. Each CDR3 is given with its conserved first and last residue. The order of the fields is D gene, V gene, J gene, clone size, CDR3 protein, CDR3 DNA. The D gene is left open where the match is weak. Clone sizes are given selectively: once, few, many, or a class where the clone is expanded.

-	TRBV5-6	TRBJ2-3	-	CASSTQGIQVTDTQYF	TGTGCCAGCAGCACACAGGGTATTCAAGTTACAGATACGCAGTATTTT
-	TRBV29-1	TRBJ2-2	-	CSVALVGAGELFF	TGCAGCGTTGCTCTAGTCGGGGCCGGGGAGCTGTTTTTT
-	TRBV4-3	TRBJ2-4	-	CASSQSVGGLAKNIQYF	TGCGCCAGCAGCCAGTCTGTCGGGGGGCTAGCCAAAAACATTCAGTACTTC
-	TRBV2	TRBJ2-7	-	CASSEGLSYEQYF	TGTGCCAGCAGTGAAGGGCTTTCCTACGAGCAGTACTTC
TRBD2	TRBV7-9	TRBJ2-3	-	CASSLPRGGDAYF	TGTGCCAGCAGCTTACCCCGGGGGGGGGACGCGTATTTT
TRBD1	TRBV6-6	TRBJ1-6	-	CASSYLTGANSPLHF	TGTGCCAGCAGTTACTTGACAGGGGCCAATTCACCCCTCCACTTT
-	TRBV29-1	TRBJ2-7	-	CSVQQPGSSTYEQYF	TGCAGCGTGCAACAGCCAGGCTCCTCGACCTACGAGCAGTACTTC
-	TRBV6-4	TRBJ1-3	once	CASSEINRKGSGNTIYF	TGTGCCAGCAGTGAAATCAACAGGAAGGGCTCTGGAAACACCATATATTTT
TRBD1	TRBV7-9	TRBJ2-5	once	CASSPLVTGLKTQYF	TGTGCCAGCAGCCCCCTCGTGACAGGGCTAAAGACCCAGTACTTC
-	TRBV7-9	TRBJ2-7	-	CASSGPAAAAGIYEQYF	TGTGCCAGCAGCGGCCCGGCGGCCGCCGCAGGGATCTACGAGCAGTACTTC
-	TRBV6-5	TRBJ2-7	-	CASSYYPDSSYEQYF	TGTGCCAGCAGTTATTACCCCGACAGCTCCTACGAGCAGTACTTC
-	TRBV11-3	TRBJ2-3	-	CASSYGAGEGDTQYF	TGTGCCAGCAGCTACGGGGCAGGGGAGGGGGATACGCAGTATTTT
-	TRBV6-1	TRBJ1-1	-	CASSAMGRGTEAFF	TGTGCCAGCAGTGCCATGGGGAGGGGGACTGAAGCTTTCTTT
-	TRBV7-9	TRBJ1-5	-	CASSFGFDNQPQHF	TGTGCCAGCAGCTTCGGGTTTGACAATCAGCCCCAGCATTTT